One sample yielded the 10 T cell receptor beta chains listed below, sequenced in a study of blood T cells in healthy people across ages. For the second PCR, which ran for about 6 to 12 cycles, a sample-barcoded 5' primer and a J-beta primer mix were used. From the 5' RACE reads, TCRdb called clonotypes with MiXCR, one entry per CDR3 protein. The table includes around 800,000 distinct CDR3 sequences, about 48% detected once. Sequencing was done on a sample of blood. These receptors originate from a man at least 80 years old in good health.

The rearrangement uses TRBV13 and TRBJ2-7; D gene unclear. V dropped 0 bases and J dropped 3 bases, with 9 bases sitting between them. Germline V gives CDR1 PRHDT, CDR2 FYEKMQ (reference sequence). The CDR3 consists of 14 residues. The CDR3 here is CASSLGALVYEQYF. In DNA form, the CDR3 reads TGTGCCAGCAGCTTAGGTGCCCTCGTCTACGAGCAGTACTTC.

V gene TRBV9 combines with J gene TRBJ2-1; TRBD2 might be the D (6 bases). Germline CDR1 reads SGDLS; CDR2 reads YYNGEE. This CDR3 has 13 amino acids. V lost 3 bases to trimming and J lost 10 bases, with 14 bases between them. The CDR3 region is CASSERPSAEQFF. The CDR3 coding sequence is TGTGCCAGCAGCGAGAGGCCTAGCGCCGAGCAGTTCTTC.

The V gene is TRBV12-3 or TRBV12-4, the J gene TRBJ1-2, with TRBD1 as a possible D gene (5 bases). Trimming cost V 7 bases and J 7 bases, with 16 bases left between them. This CDR3 region has 13 residues. For the CDR3, the DNA is TGTGCCAGCAAATTAGGGGACCCCAGTGGCTACACCTTC. It translates to CASKLGDPSGYTF.

This clonotype came up a few times. The rearrangement joins TRBV20-1 to TRBJ2-1; TRBD1 is a possible D gene (5 bases). CDR1 and CDR2 (germline): DFQATT, SNEGSKA (reference sequence). Trimming cost V 3 bases and J 10 bases, with 10 bases left between them. CDR3 length equals 11 residues. The CDR3 nucleotides read TGCAGTGCTAGCCCCGGACAAGAGCAGTTCTTC. Protein product: CSASPGQEQFF.

The chain employs TRBV12-5 and TRBJ1-5; 8 nucleotides line up with TRBD1. The V segment lost 0 bases and the J segment 2 bases; nucleotides outside the gene matches: 6. CDR1 LGHNT and CDR2 FRNRAP come from the germline V gene. CDR3 length equals 17 residues. CDR3 sequence: CASGLVLTGEGNQPQHF. The DNA for the CDR3 is TGTGCTAGTGGTTTGGTACTGACAGGGGAAGGCAATCAGCCCCAGCATTTT.

J is TRBJ2-1 and V is TRBV20-1; 9 bases are a match to TRBD2. The CDR3 spans 15 residues. V lost 6 bases to trimming and J lost 2 bases; unmatched junction nucleotides: 8. Germline V lookup: CDR1 DFQATT, CDR2 SNEGSKA (reference sequence). The CDR3 DNA reads TGCAGTGCCCGACCGAGACTAGCGGCCTACAATGAGCAGTTCTTC. As protein: CSARPRLAAYNEQFF.

The rearrangement joins TRBV5-1 to TRBJ2-3; 13 nucleotides match TRBD2. The germline V gene encodes CDR1 SGHRS and CDR2 YFSETQ. The CDR3 runs 18 residues. J was trimmed by 3 bases and V by 4 bases; bases with no gene match: 11. This chain's CDR3 is CASSTRGLAGDITDTQYF. The CDR3 DNA is TGCGCCAGCAGCACCCGTGGACTAGCGGGAGATATAACAGATACGCAGTATTTT.

This clonotype has just a few counts. The chain is built from TRBV10-3 and TRBJ2-3, with 13 bases aligning to TRBD2. The CDR3 is made up of 17 amino acids. Germline trimming cut 2 bases from V and 6 bases from J; bases unmatched to any gene: 8. Per germline, CDR1 ENHRY and CDR2 SYGVKD. DNA of the CDR3: TGTGCCATCAGTGAGGGATCCGGGACTAGCGGGAAGGATACGCAGTATTTT. Its translation is CAISEGSGTSGKDTQYF.

V is TRBV4-1 and J is TRBJ2-4; a weak D match, TRBD1 (6 bases). The DNA end is a closer match to TRBJ2-7, so the J assignment may be wrong. Germline values: CDR1 MGHRA, CDR2 YSYEKL. CDR3 length: 17 amino acids. The CDR3 DNA follows: TGCGCCAGCAGCCCCTCCGCCCAGGACAGATTAACCTACGAGCAGTACTTC. Translating it yields CASSPSAQDRLTYEQYF.

The chain combines TRBV20-1 with TRBJ1-1; TRBD1 is a possible D gene (5 bases). Looked up from germline, CDR1 is DFQATT and CDR2 is SNEGSKA (reference sequence). V was clipped by 6 bases and J by 1 base, with 9 bases between them. The CDR3 covers 12 residues. CDR3 DNA: TGCAGTGCCGAACAGGCGAACACTGAAGCTTTCTTT. It codes for CSAEQANTEAFF.